The present TCR beta chain was sequenced within a study of regulatory T cells in long-lasting Graves disease. For the study at large: The study counted Graves' disease as persistent given over 5 years of antithyroid drugs and positive TSH receptor antibodies.

A few counts support this clonotype. Its target is not known. Whole-study results and caveats: Exclusively peripheral blood, rather than thyroid tissue, was studied.

Time point noted: persistent/refractory GD, antithyroid drugs over 5 years with positive TRAb. Following extraction of RNA from PBMCs, that RNA was used to make the TCR library. In Xi'an, China, an endocrinology department was the source of patients. In germline, CDR1 is MNHEY, CDR2 SMNVEV (reference sequence). V lost 6 bases, J lost 5 bases, and 7 bases lay in between. The CDR3 is made up of 12 amino acids. HTBI primers from iRepertoire and Arm-PCR of CDR3 regions yielded the TCR beta libraries. One entry per CDR3 protein, called by TCRdb with MiXCR from the multiplex PCR reads. The data contain over 650,000 distinct CDR3 sequences, approximately 29% of them singletons.

V gene TRBV27 combines with J gene TRBJ1-4; D uncertain. The specimen comprised peripheral blood mononuclear cells (PBMCs), sampled when the disease was refractory, from a patient treated with antithyroid drugs. The source of this sequence is a female donor with Graves disease. The CDR3 loop reads CASRGRNEKLFF. Here the CDR3 DNA reads TGTGCCAGCAGGGGCCGGAATGAAAAACTGTTTTTT.